These T cell receptor beta chains were read from a single sample in a study of HIV-infected patients and healthy controls. MiXCR was run by TCRdb on the 5' RACE reads, yielding one entry per CDR3 protein. The data contain a few thousand distinct CDR3 sequences, 8.5% to 9% of them seen just once; the ten biggest clones take up approximately 25%. The starting material was blood, obtained during antiretroviral therapy. These receptors were taken from an adult with HIV infection. CDR3s include the opening cysteine and the closing phenylalanine or tryptophan. A D gene is named only where the DNA matches it firmly. A row's size may be missing; if present it is once, few, many or a size class.

j_call,v_call,cdr3_length,clone_size,d_call,cdr3_aa,cdr3_nt
TRBJ2-7,TRBV2,16,NA,NA,CASSIAQADGGYEQYF,TGTGCCAGCAGTATCGCCCAGGCAGATGGAGGCTACGAGCAGTACTTC
TRBJ2-5,TRBV6-1,15,NA,NA,CASGIRGQFGETQYF,TGTGCCAGCGGGATTCGGGGGCAGTTTGGGGAGACCCAGTACTTC
TRBJ2-7,TRBV7-2,13,NA,NA,CASSPRPLYEQYF,TGTGCCAGCAGCCCCCGGCCCCTCTACGAGCAGTACTTC
TRBJ2-3,TRBV12-3/TRBV12-4,15,medium-sized,NA,CASSTLSAGTDTQYF,TGTGCCAGCAGTACCCTCTCCGCGGGCACAGATACGCAGTATTTT
TRBJ2-5,TRBV7-9,17,many,TRBD2,CASSRPGLADPVETQYF,TGTGCCAGCAGCCGCCCGGGACTAGCGGATCCTGTGGAGACCCAGTACTTC
TRBJ2-2,TRBV28,15,NA,NA,CASSSPKGYTGELFF,TGTGCCAGCAGTTCGCCGAAGGGATACACCGGGGAGCTGTTTTTT
TRBJ1-6,TRBV6-6,14,many,NA,CASSYGGGSSPLHF,TGTGCCAGCAGTTACGGGGGTGGAAGTTCACCCCTCCACTTT
TRBJ1-1,TRBV12-3/TRBV12-4,15,NA,TRBD1,CASSPGQIMNTEAFF,TGTGCCAGCAGTCCGGGACAGATTATGAACACTGAAGCTTTCTTT
TRBJ2-7,TRBV12-3/TRBV12-4,13,medium-sized,NA,CASRAGTRVEQYF,TGTGCCAGCAGGGCCGGGACCCGAGTCGAGCAGTACTTC
TRBJ1-2,TRBV2,13,NA,TRBD1,CASMRGGDYGYTF,TGTGCCAGCATGAGAGGGGGCGACTATGGCTACACCTTC
TRBJ1-5,TRBV19,15,many,NA,CASSAGSYSNQPQHF,TGTGCCAGTAGCGCTGGATCCTATAGCAATCAGCCCCAGCATTTT
TRBJ1-6,TRBV5-1,14,NA,TRBD1,CASSWTGGFSPLHF,TGCGCCAGCAGCTGGACAGGGGGCTTTTCACCCCTCCACTTT
TRBJ1-5,TRBV19,14,medium-sized,NA,CASNPGHSNQPQHF,TGTGCCAGTAACCCGGGACATAGCAATCAGCCCCAGCATTTT
TRBJ2-7,TRBV5-6,14,many,NA,CASSFARSTYEQYF,TGTGCCAGCAGCTTCGCCAGGTCAACCTACGAGCAGTACTTC
TRBJ2-1,TRBV7-2,15,many,NA,CASSPRGNSYNEQFF,TGTGCCAGCAGCCCGAGGGGGAATTCCTACAATGAGCAGTTCTTC
TRBJ2-1,TRBV7-8,17,medium-sized,NA,CASSLGFRRGVYNEQFF,TGTGCCAGCAGCTTAGGGTTCCGCAGGGGGGTTTACAATGAGCAGTTCTTC
TRBJ1-1,TRBV7-9,14,many,TRBD1,CASSRGQGNTEAFF,TGTGCCAGCAGCAGAGGACAGGGGAACACTGAAGCTTTCTTT
TRBJ2-7,TRBV3-1,19,many,TRBD2,CASSTRPGLAGSSGYEQYF,TGTGCCAGCAGCACCCGCCCCGGACTAGCGGGGAGCTCCGGCTACGAGCAGTACTTC
TRBJ1-1,TRBV29-1,13,medium-sized,NA,CSVLFGGNTEAFF,TGCAGCGTGCTGTTTGGGGGGAACACTGAAGCTTTCTTT
TRBJ1-6,TRBV25-1,14,many,NA,CASSERGRGSPLHF,TGTGCCAGCAGTGAGAGGGGGAGGGGTTCACCCCTCCACTTT
TRBJ1-2,TRBV27,14,few,TRBD1,CASSATGAPYGYTF,TGTGCCAGCAGTGCAACAGGGGCGCCCTATGGCTACACCTTC
TRBJ2-7,TRBV18,15,medium-sized,TRBD1,CASSPVSGQGHEQYF,TGTGCCAGCTCACCAGTTTCTGGACAGGGCCACGAGCAGTACTTC
TRBJ1-1,TRBV12-3/TRBV12-4,12,once,NA,CASSFWGTEAFF,TGTGCCAGCAGTTTTTGGGGAACTGAAGCTTTCTTT
TRBJ2-5,TRBV27,14,many,TRBD1,CASSRTGGWETQYF,TGTGCCAGCAGTCGGACAGGGGGCTGGGAGACCCAGTACTTC
TRBJ2-1,TRBV10-3,16,many,NA,CAISESRGERKNEQFF,TGTGCCATCAGTGAGTCGAGGGGGGAGCGGAAGAATGAGCAGTTCTTC
TRBJ1-1,TRBV7-2,20,many,NA,CASSLRAGSLRQPISTEAFF,TGTGCCAGCAGCTTAAGAGCAGGATCCCTTCGACAACCGATTTCCACTGAAGCTTTCTTT
TRBJ1-2,TRBV30,13,few,NA,CAWSAGEAHGYTF,TGTGCCTGGAGTGCCGGAGAGGCGCATGGCTACACCTTC
TRBJ1-1,TRBV4-2,15,NA,TRBD1,CASSTPGQAWSEAFF,TGTGCCAGCAGCACACCGGGACAGGCCTGGTCTGAAGCTTTCTTT
TRBJ1-1,TRBV12-3/TRBV12-4,14,many,TRBD1,CASSLTGGYTEAFF,TGTGCCAGCAGTTTAACAGGGGGCTACACTGAAGCTTTCTTT
TRBJ2-1,TRBV11-2,13,many,TRBD1,CASSLLQGNEQFF,TGTGCCAGCAGCTTGTTACAGGGGAATGAGCAGTTCTTC
TRBJ2-5,TRBV9,15,many,TRBD2,CASSVDSGRGETQYF,TGTGCCAGCAGCGTAGATAGCGGGAGAGGCGAGACCCAGTACTTC
TRBJ2-6,TRBV20-1,17,many,NA,CSARRDRILSGANVLTF,TGCAGTGCTAGGAGAGACAGGATACTCTCTGGGGCCAACGTCCTGACTTTC
TRBJ2-3,TRBV5-8,17,NA,TRBD1,CASSLTGALPGTDTQYF,TGTGCCAGCAGTTTGACAGGGGCCCTCCCAGGCACAGATACGCAGTATTTT
TRBJ2-1,TRBV6-1,16,few,TRBD1,CASSPRDRGRLNEQFF,TGTGCCAGCTCTCCTCGCGACAGGGGGCGATTGAATGAGCAGTTCTTC
TRBJ1-2,TRBV7-9,11,medium-sized,NA,CASSRGAGYTF,TGTGCCAGCAGCAGGGGGGCTGGCTACACCTTC
TRBJ2-2,TRBV4-3,13,medium-sized,NA,CASSPRGSGELFF,TGCGCCAGCAGCCCCCGGGGCTCCGGAGAGCTGTTTTTT
TRBJ1-5,TRBV28,16,many,TRBD1,CASSPGTGGLNQPQHF,TGTGCCAGCAGTCCCGGGACAGGGGGCCTAAATCAGCCCCAGCATTTT
TRBJ2-5,TRBV7-2,13,few,NA,CASSLGEKETQYF,TGTGCCAGCAGCTTAGGGGAAAAAGAGACCCAGTACTTC
TRBJ2-7,TRBV7-2,17,NA,TRBD2,CASSTLLLAGGFYEQYF,TGTGCCAGCAGCACCCTCCTCCTAGCGGGGGGTTTCTACGAGCAGTACTTC
TRBJ2-7,TRBV6-6,16,medium-sized,TRBD2,CASSQGQGLASYEQYF,TGTGCCAGCAGTCAAGGGCAGGGACTAGCCTCCTACGAGCAGTACTTC
TRBJ2-3,TRBV15,13,medium-sized,NA,CATSKGKTDTQYF,TGTGCCACCAGCAAAGGAAAAACAGATACGCAGTATTTT
TRBJ2-3,TRBV19,16,many,TRBD1,CASSIGPGGASDTQYF,TGTGCCAGTAGTATAGGGCCAGGGGGCGCGTCAGATACGCAGTATTTT
TRBJ1-1,TRBV5-6,15,NA,NA,CASSWKGTVDTEAFF,TGTGCCAGCAGCTGGAAGGGGACGGTGGACACTGAAGCTTTCTTT
TRBJ2-1,TRBV28,13,medium-sized,NA,CASNRVAYNEQFF,TGTGCCAGTAACAGGGTTGCCTACAATGAGCAGTTCTTC
TRBJ1-3,TRBV7-9,12,many,NA,CASTQLRDTIYF,TGTGCCAGCACCCAACTTCGTGACACCATATATTTT
TRBJ2-5,TRBV2,12,medium-sized,NA,CASSGGEETQYF,TGTGCCAGCAGTGGAGGGGAAGAGACCCAGTACTTC
TRBJ1-1,TRBV3-1,14,few,NA,CASSQVSGGTEAFF,TGTGCCAGCAGCCAAGTCTCGGGGGGCACTGAAGCTTTCTTT
TRBJ2-1,TRBV29-1,12,medium-sized,NA,CSVEVRVNEQFF,TGCAGCGTTGAAGTTAGGGTCAATGAGCAGTTCTTC
TRBJ2-1,TRBV5-1,14,medium-sized,NA,CASSLRRESNEQFF,TGCGCCAGCAGCTTGAGGAGGGAATCCAATGAGCAGTTCTTC
TRBJ1-5,TRBV19,15,medium-sized,NA,CASSIDQVNHQPQHF,TGTGCCAGTAGTATCGACCAGGTCAATCATCAGCCCCAGCATTTT
TRBJ2-3,TRBV4-3,18,few,TRBD1,CASSQDYRRDRGPDTQYF,TGCGCCAGCAGCCAAGATTACCGCCGGGACAGGGGACCAGATACGCAGTATTTT
TRBJ2-1,TRBV2,15,many,TRBD2,CASSLTSGRVDEQFF,TGTGCCAGCAGTTTAACTAGCGGGAGGGTCGATGAGCAGTTCTTC
TRBJ2-1,TRBV12-5,13,medium-sized,NA,CASGLSSYNEQFF,TGTGCTAGTGGTTTGAGTTCCTACAATGAGCAGTTCTTC
TRBJ2-5,TRBV5-1,14,NA,NA,CASSPRTGRETQYF,TGCGCCAGCAGCCCCCGGACGGGGAGAGAGACCCAGTACTTC
TRBJ2-3,TRBV25-1,12,medium-sized,NA,CASSEYSDTQYF,TGTGCCAGCAGTGAATATTCGGATACGCAGTATTTT
TRBJ2-7,TRBV29-1,14,NA,NA,CSVEETGETYEQYF,TGCAGCGTTGAAGAGACAGGTGAGACCTACGAGCAGTACTTC
TRBJ2-5,TRBV7-6,13,many,NA,CASSRNFQETQYF,TGTGCCAGCAGTCGTAACTTCCAAGAGACCCAGTACTTC
TRBJ1-5,TRBV7-2,15,few,TRBD1,CASSLGDSNNQPQHF,TGTGCCAGCAGCTTAGGGGACAGCAACAATCAGCCCCAGCATTTT
TRBJ2-5,TRBV19,15,many,TRBD1,CASSTDRVSEETQYF,TGTGCCAGTAGTACAGACAGGGTGAGTGAAGAGACCCAGTACTTC